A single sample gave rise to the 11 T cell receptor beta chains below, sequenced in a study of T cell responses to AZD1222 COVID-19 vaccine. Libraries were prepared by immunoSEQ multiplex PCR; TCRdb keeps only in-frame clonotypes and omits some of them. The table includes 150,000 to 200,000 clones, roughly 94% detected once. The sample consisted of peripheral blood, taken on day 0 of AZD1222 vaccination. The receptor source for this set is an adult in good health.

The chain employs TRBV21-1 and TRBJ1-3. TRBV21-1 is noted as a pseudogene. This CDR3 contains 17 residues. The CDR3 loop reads CASSKEGEAREGNTIYF. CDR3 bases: TGTGCCAGCAGCAAAGAAGGGGAGGCTAGGGAGGGAAACACCATATATTTT.

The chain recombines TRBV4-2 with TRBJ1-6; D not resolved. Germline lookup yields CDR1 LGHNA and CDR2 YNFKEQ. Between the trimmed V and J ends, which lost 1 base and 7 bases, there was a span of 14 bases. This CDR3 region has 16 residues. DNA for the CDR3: TGTGCCAGCAGCCAAGTCCTACAATCCGACAATTCACCCCTCCACTTT. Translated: CASSQVLQSDNSPLHF.

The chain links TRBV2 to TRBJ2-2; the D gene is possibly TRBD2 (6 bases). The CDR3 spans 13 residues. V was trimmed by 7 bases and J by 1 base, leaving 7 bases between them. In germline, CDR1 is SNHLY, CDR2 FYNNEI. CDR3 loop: CASTRGNTGELFF. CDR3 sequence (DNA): TGTGCCAGCACGCGGGGGAACACCGGGGAGCTGTTTTTT.

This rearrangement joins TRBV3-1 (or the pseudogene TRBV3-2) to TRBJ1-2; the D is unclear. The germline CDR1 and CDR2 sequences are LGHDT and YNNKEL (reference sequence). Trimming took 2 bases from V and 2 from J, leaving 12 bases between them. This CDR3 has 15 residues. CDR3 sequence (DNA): TGTGCCAGCAGCCAACTCCAACGGCGGAACTATGGCTACACCTTC. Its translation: CASSQLQRRNYGYTF.

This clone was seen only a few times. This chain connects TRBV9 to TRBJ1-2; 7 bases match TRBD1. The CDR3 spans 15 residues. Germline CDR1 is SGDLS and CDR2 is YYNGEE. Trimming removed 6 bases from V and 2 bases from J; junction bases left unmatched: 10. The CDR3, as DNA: TGTGCCAGCACCCCAGGGGGACACCAAAACTATGGCTACACCTTC. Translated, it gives CASTPGGHQNYGYTF. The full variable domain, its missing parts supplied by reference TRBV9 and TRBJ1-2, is DSGVTQTPKHLITATGQRVTLRCSPRSGDLSVYWYQQSLDQGLQFLIQYYNGEERAKGNILERFSAQQFPDLHSELNLSSLELGDSALYFCASTPGGHQNYGYTFGSGTRLTVV.

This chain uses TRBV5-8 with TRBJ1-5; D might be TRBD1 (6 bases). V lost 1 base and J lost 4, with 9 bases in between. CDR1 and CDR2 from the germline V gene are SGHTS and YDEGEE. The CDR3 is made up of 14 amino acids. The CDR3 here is CASSLRGANQPQHF. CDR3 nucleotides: TGTGCCAGCAGCTTGCGGGGGGCGAATCAGCCCCAGCATTTT. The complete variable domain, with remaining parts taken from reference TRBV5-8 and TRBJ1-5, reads EAGVTQSPTHLIKTRGQQATLRCSPISGHTSVYWYQQALGLGLQFLLWYDEGEERNRGNFPPRFSGRQFPNYSSELNVNALELEDSALYLCASSLRGANQPQHFGDGTRLSIL.

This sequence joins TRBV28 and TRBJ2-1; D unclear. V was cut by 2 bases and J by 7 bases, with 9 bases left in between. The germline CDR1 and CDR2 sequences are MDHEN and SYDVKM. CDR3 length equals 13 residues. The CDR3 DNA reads TGTGCCAGCAGTTTACCGGACGGAAATGAGCAGTTCTTC. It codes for CASSLPDGNEQFF.

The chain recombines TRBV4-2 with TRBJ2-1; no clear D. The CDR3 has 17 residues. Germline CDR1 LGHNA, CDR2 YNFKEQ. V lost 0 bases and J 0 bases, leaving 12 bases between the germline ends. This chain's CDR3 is CASSQEGAQSSYNEQFF. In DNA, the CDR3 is TGTGCCAGCAGCCAAGAAGGTGCTCAAAGCTCCTACAATGAGCAGTTCTTC.

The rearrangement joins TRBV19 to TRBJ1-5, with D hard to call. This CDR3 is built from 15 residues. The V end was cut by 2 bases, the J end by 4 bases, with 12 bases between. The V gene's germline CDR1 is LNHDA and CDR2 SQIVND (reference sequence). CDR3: CASSIRAASNQPQHF. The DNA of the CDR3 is TGTGCCAGTAGTATACGGGCAGCCTCTAATCAGCCCCAGCATTTT.

Written as DNA, the CDR3 is TGTGCCAGCAGCCTCAACCGGGGGGGTCTCTTGTCACCCCTCCACTTT. Encoded protein: CASSLNRGGLLSPLHF. The chain links TRBV5-8 to TRBJ1-6, with TRBD1 as a possible D gene (5 bases). CDR3 length equals 16 residues. The V and J ends lost 4 bases and 10 bases respectively, with 21 bases between them. Germline V gene data show CDR1 as SGHTS and CDR2 as YDEGEE. The full variable domain, in which reference TRBV5-8 and TRBJ1-6 provide the parts outside the CDR3, is EAGVTQSPTHLIKTRGQQATLRCSPISGHTSVYWYQQALGLGLQFLLWYDEGEERNRGNFPPRFSGRQFPNYSSELNVNALELEDSALYLCASSLNRGGLLSPLHFGNGTRLTVT.

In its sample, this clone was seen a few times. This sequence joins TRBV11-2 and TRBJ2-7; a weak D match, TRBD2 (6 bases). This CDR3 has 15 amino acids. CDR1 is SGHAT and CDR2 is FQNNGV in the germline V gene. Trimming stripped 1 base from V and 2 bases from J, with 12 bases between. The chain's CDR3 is CASSLVAGTTYEQYF. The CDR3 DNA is TGTGCCAGCAGCTTAGTGGCGGGAACAACCTACGAGCAGTACTTC.